The following is a T cell receptor beta chain sequence with its context. The specificity of this receptor is unknown. No clone much larger than this one lies a single base away; base qualities are absent. Donors were healthy HIV-negative adults with no recently reported acute infections or vaccinations. Every donor was a Caucasian adult residing in Nashville, Tennessee, USA. CD4+ T cells were enriched through magnetic negative selection, after which naive cells were positively selected on CD45RA and the remaining negative fraction served as the memory subset. Blood was obtained by leukapheresis, after which PBMCs were separated by Ficoll-Histopaque density gradient centrifugation and cryopreserved in liquid nitrogen vapor phase. Purity and quantity of every magnetically sorted T cell population were checked by analytical flow cytometry. From each sorted fraction, genomic DNA was isolated and quantified by UV absorbance on a Nanodrop 2000c.

These data are taken from a study of shared clonotypes between healthy human individuals (dated by TCRdb to 2020 to 2022). Regarding the study in general: A few men and two women, aged 18 to 49 years, made up the cohort. For each donor, CD4 naive and CD4 memory were each run on three plates, CD8 naive on two plates, and CD8 memory on one plate. Libraries were prepared and TCR repertoires were sequenced by different laboratories using diverse techniques, in order to increase sequencing depth and limit assay-specific biases. To estimate repertoire size and how much clonotype sharing occurs between individuals, the study deeply sequenced the blood TCR repertoires of five healthy adults. Per donor, leukapheresis produced somewhere between about 0.94 and 10 billion PBMCs. Broader findings and caveats from the paper: Even with the large sequencing depth, rarefaction of the sorted-subset datasets indicated that sequencing was incomplete. Sampling was limited to blood, and TCR repertoires in tissue likely differ from TCR repertoires in blood. Naive subsets generally had larger estimated clonotype richness than memory subsets did. Compared with non-shared clonotypes, the clonotypes found in all four sorted-subset donors had higher generation probabilities. Roughly 5.2% of naive CD4, 3.5% of naive CD8, about 2.4% of memory CD4, and about 0.4% of memory CD8 clonotypes were shared across several donors. The genetic and exposure-history diversity represented was limited by the small number of donors. Pairwise subsampling indicated that sequencing depth was expected to affect the degree of clonotype sharing among donors.

Using the deep immunoSEQ assay, multiplex PCR amplified TCR CDR3 regions from genomic DNA. Extracted genomic DNA from each cell subset was distributed evenly across all wells of several immunoSEQ 96-well plates, and each plate was treated as a replicate. For sorted subsets, 200 ng of genomic DNA, equivalent to 25,000 to 35,000 T cell genomes, went into each replicate PCR. Purified libraries were measured with a Qubit 3.0 fluorometer, size-checked on a Bioanalyzer 2100, and measured again with the KAPA Library Quantification kit. Each immunoSEQ 96-well plate was sequenced on its own single-read 150-cycle Illumina NextSeq 550 flow cell. Per the authors' processing: Because only junctional sequences without quality scores were contained in the immunoSEQ output, filtering matching that applied to full-length reads could not be performed. To assign V/J genes and CDR3, sequences were annotated using PyIR, a Python wrapper for IgBLAST v1.9, with IMGT germline references. Reads with weak V/J assignments (E-value above 1e-6), missing CDR3, stop codons, out-of-frame junctions, or ambiguous translated residues were removed. V3J clonotypes were defined as sequences sharing the same inferred V gene, J gene, and CDR3 amino acid sequence. The percentage overlap between two repertoires was calculated by dividing the number of shared unique clonotypes by the size of the smaller repertoire. Three approaches were used to assess repertoire richness: RTK rarefaction, the Chao1 estimator, and Recon v2.1 estimates of unobserved clonotypes. Generation probabilities were computed with OLGA for all TCRbeta clonotypes obtained by the gDNA method from several donors. Drawn from immuneACCESS, this table holds only the in-frame rearrangements with V and J called that TCRdb kept. Clones are partly lost; checked studies trace under half to an unresolved V gene and leave the rest unexplained. V and J calls and clone size are given by that table; D and trimming were obtained from the DNA. This sample is represented by 780,000 or so clones; 72% of them were singletons. More than 1.5% of the sample belongs to the ten largest clones.

The germline V gene encodes CDR1 SGHRS and CDR2 YFSETQ. Relative to germline, V is 0 bases shorter and J is 5 bases shorter, with 6 bases between their ends. The CDR3 runs 12 residues from the cysteine to the phenylalanine. Just CDR3 DNA is preserved here, 36 bases in frame from base 1. The TCR originated in a woman between 25 and 40 years old in good health. Specimen: memory CD4+ T cells sorted from blood. What the cell subset or site label conveys for this sample: CD45RA-negative fraction. The chain is assembled from TRBV5-1 and TRBJ2-7; the D gene cannot be named for sure. The nucleotides are TGCGCCAGCAGCTTGGAGGCTCACGAGCAGTACTTC. The translation is CASSLEAHEQYF.